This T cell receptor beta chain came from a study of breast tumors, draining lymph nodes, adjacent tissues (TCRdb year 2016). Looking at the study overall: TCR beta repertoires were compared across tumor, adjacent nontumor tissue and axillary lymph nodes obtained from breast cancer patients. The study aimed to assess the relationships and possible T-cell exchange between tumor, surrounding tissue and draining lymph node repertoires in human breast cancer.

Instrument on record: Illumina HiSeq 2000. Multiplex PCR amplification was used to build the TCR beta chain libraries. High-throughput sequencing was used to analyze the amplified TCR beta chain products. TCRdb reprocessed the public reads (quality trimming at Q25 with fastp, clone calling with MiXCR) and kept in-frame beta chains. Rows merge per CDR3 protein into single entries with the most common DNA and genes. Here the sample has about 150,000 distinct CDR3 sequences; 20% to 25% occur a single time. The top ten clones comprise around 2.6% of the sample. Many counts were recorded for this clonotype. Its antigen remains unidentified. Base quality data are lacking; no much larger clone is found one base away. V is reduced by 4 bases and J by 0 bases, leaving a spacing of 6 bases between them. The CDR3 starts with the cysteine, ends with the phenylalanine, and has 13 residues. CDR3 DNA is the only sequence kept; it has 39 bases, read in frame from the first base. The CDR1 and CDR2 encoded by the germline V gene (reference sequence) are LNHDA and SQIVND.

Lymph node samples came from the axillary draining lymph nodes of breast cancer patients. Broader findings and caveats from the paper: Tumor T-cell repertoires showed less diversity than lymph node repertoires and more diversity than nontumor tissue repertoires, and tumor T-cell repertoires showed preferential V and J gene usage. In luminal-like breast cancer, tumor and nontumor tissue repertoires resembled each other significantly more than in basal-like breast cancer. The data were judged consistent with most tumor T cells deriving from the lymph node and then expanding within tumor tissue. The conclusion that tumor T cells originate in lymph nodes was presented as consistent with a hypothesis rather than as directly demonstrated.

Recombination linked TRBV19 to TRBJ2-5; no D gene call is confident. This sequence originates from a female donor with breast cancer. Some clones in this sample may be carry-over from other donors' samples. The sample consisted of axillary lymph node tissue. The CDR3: CASSSAYQETQYF. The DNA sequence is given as TGTGCCAGTAGTAGTGCGTACCAAGAGACCCAGTACTTC. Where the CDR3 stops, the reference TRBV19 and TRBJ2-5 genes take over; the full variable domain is DGGITQSPKYLFRKEGQNVTLSCEQNLNHDAMYWYRQDPGQGLRLIYYSQIVNDFQKGDIAEGYSVSREKKESFPLTVTSAQKNPTAFYLCASSSAYQETQYFGPGTRLLVL.